The clone carrying this T cell receptor (beta chain) has at least ten counts. In the authors' methods: Reference gene primer amplification yielded estimated nucleated cell counts. The protocol was immunoSEQ multiplex PCR, while the TCRdb copy is restricted to in-frame clones and leaves out a portion. Clonal size and the V and J genes are those of that table, whereas D and trimming came from the DNA. The table shows a few hundred thousand clones, with less than 85% occurring only once. There are 14 residues in the CDR3. Germline lookup yields CDR1 SGHAT and CDR2 FQNNGV. Trimming took off 2 bases at V and 6 bases at J, with 10 bases between the two ends. The source of the sample is a study of blood T cell repertoires in COVID-19. About the study: Researchers got acute and convalescent COVID-19 samples from the United States, Italy and Spain. Nucleic acid was either cDNA or gDNA, and it came from T cells, B-cell-depleted T cells, or PBMCs.

The chain links TRBV11-2 to TRBJ2-2; TRBD2 is a possible D gene (5 bases). Sequences were obtained from peripheral blood. The clonotype originates from a woman between 18 and 29 years old with acute or convalescent COVID-19. As DNA, the CDR3 is TGTGCCAGCAGCTTAAGGACTTCGGCCGGGGAGCTGTTTTTT. It is translated as CASSLRTSAGELFF.